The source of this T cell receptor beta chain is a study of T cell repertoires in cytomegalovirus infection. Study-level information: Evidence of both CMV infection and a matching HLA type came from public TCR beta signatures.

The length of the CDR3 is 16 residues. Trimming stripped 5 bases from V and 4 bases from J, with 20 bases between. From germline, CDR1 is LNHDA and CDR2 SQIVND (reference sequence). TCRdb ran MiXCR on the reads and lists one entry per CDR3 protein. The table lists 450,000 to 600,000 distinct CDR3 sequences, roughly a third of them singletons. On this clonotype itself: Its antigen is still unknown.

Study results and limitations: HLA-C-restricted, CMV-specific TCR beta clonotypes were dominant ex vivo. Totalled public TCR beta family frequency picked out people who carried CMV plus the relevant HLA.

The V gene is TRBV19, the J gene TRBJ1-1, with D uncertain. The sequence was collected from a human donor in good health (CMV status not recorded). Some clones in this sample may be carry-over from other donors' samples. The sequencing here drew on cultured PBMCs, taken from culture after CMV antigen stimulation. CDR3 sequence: CASSRRVRDWGTEAFF. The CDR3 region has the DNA TGTGCCAGTAGTCGTAGGGTCCGGGATTGGGGCACTGAAGCTTTCTTT.